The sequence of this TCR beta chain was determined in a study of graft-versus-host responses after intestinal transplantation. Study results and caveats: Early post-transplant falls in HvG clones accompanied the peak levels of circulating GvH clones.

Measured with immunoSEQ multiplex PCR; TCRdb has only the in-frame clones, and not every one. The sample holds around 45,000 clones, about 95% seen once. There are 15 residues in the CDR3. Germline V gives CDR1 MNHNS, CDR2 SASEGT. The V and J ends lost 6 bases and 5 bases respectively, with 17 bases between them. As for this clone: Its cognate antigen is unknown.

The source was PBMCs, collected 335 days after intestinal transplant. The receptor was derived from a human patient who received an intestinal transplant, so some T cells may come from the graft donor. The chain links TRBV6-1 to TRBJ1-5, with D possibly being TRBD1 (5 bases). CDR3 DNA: TGTGCCAGCAGACCTCCGGGGGGGGACCATCAGCCCCAGCATTTT. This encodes CASRPPGGDHQPQHF.